Each of the 29 T cell receptor beta chains below was sequenced from the same sample in a study of cytomegalovirus exposure and HLA in healthy donors. TCRdb's table, derived via immunoSEQ multiplex PCR, lists solely in-frame clones and lacks some. The sample has 200,000 or so clones, around 87% seen once. The specimen was PBMCs. The origin of the receptors is a woman under 30 in good health and CMV-seropositive.

Here the CDR3 DNA reads TGTGCCAGCAGTTACCCACCGGGGGAGGCAGGCGCTGAAGCTTTCTTT. It encodes CASSYPPGEAGAEAFF. The V gene is TRBV6-5, the J gene TRBJ1-1; D may be TRBD1 (5 bases). Germline assignment: CDR1 MNHEY and CDR2 SVGAGI. V lost 2 bases and J lost 6, with 19 bases in between. This CDR3 has 16 amino acids.

This chain uses TRBV19 with TRBJ1-1; TRBD1 is a possible D gene (5 bases). The length of the CDR3 is 16 residues. Germline lookup yields CDR1 LNHDA and CDR2 SQIVND (reference sequence). V shed 8 bases and J shed 2 bases, with 21 bases lying between them. CDR3 amino acids: CASGASSIMGNTEAFF. The CDR3 DNA is TGTGCCAGTGGGGCCAGTAGTATAATGGGAAACACTGAAGCTTTCTTT.

V and J are TRBV6-6 and TRBJ1-1, with D maybe TRBD1 (5 bases). This CDR3 has 13 residues. V dropped 8 bases and J dropped 1 base, with 11 bases sitting between them. Per the germline V gene, CDR1 is MNHNY and CDR2 is SVGAGI (reference sequence). CDR3 DNA: TGTGCCAGCTCCCAGGGCAGGAACACTGAAGCTTTCTTT. Protein sequence: CASSQGRNTEAFF.

The chain joins TRBV28 to TRBJ2-2; a weak D match, TRBD1 (6 bases). V lost 3 bases, J lost 5 bases, and 13 bases lay in between. The CDR3 runs to 15 residues. The germline V gene encodes CDR1 MDHEN and CDR2 SYDVKM. CDR3 DNA: TGTGCCAGCAGTTTCTTCTCAGGGGATACCGGGGAGCTGTTTTTT. Translated: CASSFFSGDTGELFF.

The chain links TRBV11-2 to TRBJ2-1; TRBD2 agrees at 7 bases. V lost 4 bases and J lost 0; bases outside the gene matches: 9. Germline CDR1 SGHAT, CDR2 FQNNGV. The CDR3 length is 17 residues. CDR3 DNA: TGTGCCAGCAGCTCCTACTTAGCGGGCGGCTCCTACAATGAGCAGTTCTTC. Translated, it gives CASSSYLAGGSYNEQFF.

J is TRBJ2-7 and V is TRBV27; maybe TRBD2 (6 bases). Looked up from germline, CDR1 is MNHEY and CDR2 is SMNVEV (reference sequence). The CDR3 sequence is 11 residues long. V was cut by 8 bases and J by 4 bases, with 9 bases left in between. For the CDR3, the DNA is TGTGCCAGCGCGGGGTTATACGAGCAGTACTTC. Translated, it gives CASAGLYEQYF.

This sequence joins TRBV4-2 and TRBJ1-2; D ambiguous. V lost 0 bases and J lost 5, with 10 bases in between. Germline V CDR1 and CDR2: LGHNA, YNFKEQ. CDR3 length equals 14 residues. Here the CDR3 reads CASSQEEYQYGYTF. The CDR3 nucleotides are TGTGCCAGCAGCCAAGAGGAGTATCAGTATGGCTACACCTTC.

J is TRBJ1-4 and V is TRBV30, with D maybe TRBD1 (5 bases). The CDR3 has 18 amino acids. Trimming removed 3 bases at V and 8 bases at J, with 28 bases between. In germline, CDR1 is GTSNPN, CDR2 SVGIG (reference sequence). DNA for the CDR3: TGTGCCTGGAGCGGAACGACCGGGGAGGGCGGTTGGGGCGAAAAACTGTTTTTT. Protein: CAWSGTTGEGGWGEKLFF.

This sequence joins TRBV10-3 and TRBJ2-2; a possible D gene is TRBD2 (5 bases). This CDR3 contains 12 residues. The germline gives CDR1 ENHRY, CDR2 SYGVKD. The germline V and J ends were trimmed by 8 bases and 7 bases, with 11 bases remaining between them. The CDR3 here is CAIRPEGGELFF. In DNA, the CDR3 is TGTGCCATCCGCCCTGAGGGCGGGGAGCTGTTTTTT.

V usage is TRBV9 and J usage is TRBJ1-1, with D tentatively TRBD1 (6 bases). Germline lookup yields CDR1 SGDLS and CDR2 YYNGEE. CDR3 length: 16 residues. With 4 bases removed from V and 3 bases from J, the gap between germline ends came to 19 bases. As DNA, the CDR3 is TGTGCCAGCAGCCCCCGGGGGGGGGCGTATTACACTGAAGCTTTCTTT. Translation gives CASSPRGGAYYTEAFF.

This chain uses TRBV5-8 with TRBJ1-4; TRBD1 agrees at 7 bases. The CDR3 loop spans 15 amino acids. Per germline, CDR1 SGHTS and CDR2 YDEGEE. V shed 4 bases and J 6 bases; nucleotides not matched to a gene: 9. As DNA, the CDR3 is TGTGCCAGCAGCCAGAAGACAGGGAACGATGAAAAACTGTTTTTT. It encodes CASSQKTGNDEKLFF.

The CDR3 loop is CAWETGTGPYGYTF. Here the CDR3 DNA reads TGTGCCTGGGAAACCGGGACAGGCCCCTATGGCTACACCTTC. The genes are TRBV30 and TRBJ1-2; 8 bases line up with TRBD1. Germline loops: CDR1 GTSNPN, CDR2 SVGIG (reference sequence). The length of the CDR3 is 14 residues. The trim removed 5 bases at V and 4 bases at J, leaving 9 bases unmatched.

The chain joins TRBV21-1 to TRBJ2-1; TRBD2 is the table's D call, not checked against the DNA. TRBV21-1 is recorded as a pseudogene. The CDR3 covers 17 residues. Written as DNA, the CDR3 is TGTGCCAGCACTCCTGGGCGGGAGGGTATATCCTACAATGAGCAGTTCTTC. Translated, it gives CASTPGREGISYNEQFF.

V and J are TRBV7-3 and TRBJ2-7, with 8 bases that match TRBD1. The CDR3 runs to 15 residues. V was pared by 6 bases and J by 7 bases, with 14 bases of the junction left unmatched. Germline CDR1 reads SGHTA; CDR2 reads FQGTGA. The CDR3 spells CASSPLRTGIMEQYF. The CDR3, as DNA: TGTGCCAGCAGTCCACTTAGGACAGGGATTATGGAGCAGTACTTC.

This clone was seen a single time. The chain is built from TRBV9 and TRBJ2-7, with 8 bases matching TRBD2. V gave up 2 bases and J gave up 2 bases; unmatched junction bases: 3. The CDR3 totals 14 residues. Germline assignment: CDR1 SGDLS and CDR2 YYNGEE. CDR3: CASSVGTSPYEQYF. The CDR3 nucleotides are TGTGCCAGCAGCGTTGGGACTAGTCCCTACGAGCAGTACTTC.

The V call is TRBV30, the J call TRBJ1-4; no definite D call. This CDR3 region has 17 residues. Germline lookup yields CDR1 GTSNPN and CDR2 SVGIG (reference sequence). Between the trimmed V and J ends, which lost 2 bases and 7 bases, there was a span of 23 bases. The CDR3 loop is CAWSWALRLQTLEKLFF. The CDR3 DNA follows: TGTGCCTGGAGTTGGGCGCTCAGGTTGCAGACCCTTGAAAAACTGTTTTTT.

This chain connects TRBV2 to TRBJ1-5; TRBD1 aligns across 7 bases. The CDR3 length is 14 residues. Germline V gene sequence: CDR1 SNHLY, CDR2 FYNNEI. V was pared by 6 bases and J by 7 bases, with 9 bases of the junction left unmatched. In DNA, the CDR3 is TGTGCCAGCAGCGGACAAGACAGGGCCCAGCCCCAGCATTTT. Translating gives CASSGQDRAQPQHF.

The rearrangement links TRBV9 to TRBJ1-1, with D unclear. V lost 4 bases to trimming and J lost 3 bases, with 10 bases between them. CDR1 and CDR2 (germline): SGDLS, YYNGEE. This CDR3 comprises 13 residues. CDR3 protein: CASSPAMYTEAFF. CDR3 nucleotides: TGTGCCAGCAGCCCTGCGATGTACACTGAAGCTTTCTTT.

V usage is TRBV4-2 and J usage is TRBJ2-5, with 12 bases identical to TRBD2. The germline V gene has CDR1 LGHNA and CDR2 YNFKEQ. The CDR3 is made up of 19 amino acids. J lost 4 bases, V lost 2 bases, and 14 bases had no gene match. CDR3 coding DNA: TGTGCCAGCAGCCAATGGCTCCAACTAGCGGGAGGCTTCGGAGAGACCCAGTACTTC. It yields the protein CASSQWLQLAGGFGETQYF.

This clone was recorded only once. This chain connects TRBV9 to TRBJ2-1; unclear D gene. There are 16 residues in the CDR3. V lost 3 bases, J lost 0 bases, and 13 bases lay in between. Germline CDR1 and CDR2: SGDLS and YYNGEE. The CDR3 region is CASSDPGESSYNEQFF. DNA for the CDR3: TGTGCCAGCAGCGACCCGGGTGAAAGCTCCTACAATGAGCAGTTCTTC.

This clone was seen just once. This chain links TRBV4-1 with TRBJ2-7; TRBD1 agrees at 8 bases. Germline V lookup: CDR1 MGHRA, CDR2 YSYEKL. The CDR3 has 17 amino acids. Germline trimming cut 1 base from V and 3 bases from J; bases unmatched to any gene: 11. CDR3 nucleotides: TGCGCCAGCAGCCAAGGGGCAGGACAGGGCAAAAACTACGAGCAGTACTTC. It encodes CASSQGAGQGKNYEQYF.

The chain uses TRBV7-9 and TRBJ1-1; D gene unclear. V lost 5 bases, J lost 3 bases, and 7 bases lay in between. CDR1 and CDR2 from the germline V gene are SEHNR and FQNEAQ (reference sequence). The CDR3 loop spans 12 amino acids. The CDR3, as DNA: TGTGCCAGCAGCCCCTCAGACACTGAAGCTTTCTTT. This encodes CASSPSDTEAFF.

The table lists this clone with a few counts. CDR3 residues: CASSRGRAEDGYTF. The CDR3 DNA is TGTGCCAGCAGTAGGGGCAGGGCCGAGGATGGCTACACCTTC. The J gene is TRBJ1-2, the V gene TRBV7-9, with D possibly TRBD1 on 5 matching bases. The CDR3 consists of 14 residues. Germline V CDR1 and CDR2: SEHNR, FQNEAQ (reference sequence). Trimming removed 6 bases at V and 6 bases at J, with 17 bases between.

This rearrangement joins TRBV5-1 to TRBJ2-7, with 7 positions matching TRBD1. The CDR3 loop spans 13 amino acids. CDR1 is SGHRS, CDR2 YFSETQ, per germline. After removal of 5 bases from V and 2 bases from J, the junction contained 4 bases not matched to a gene. CDR3 amino acids: CASREDRAYEQYF. Written as DNA, the CDR3 is TGCGCCAGCAGGGAAGACAGGGCCTACGAGCAGTACTTC.

This chain joins TRBV30 and TRBJ2-1, with 9 bases aligning to TRBD1. CDR1 GTSNPN and CDR2 SVGIG come from the germline V gene (reference sequence). The CDR3 totals 14 residues. V shed 0 bases and J 6 bases; nucleotides not matched to a gene: 3. In DNA form, the CDR3 reads TGTGCCTGGAGTGTCGGACAGGGGTCCAATGAGCAGTTCTTC. It is translated as CAWSVGQGSNEQFF.

The chain joins TRBV2 to TRBJ2-3; D remains unclear. The CDR3 has 12 residues. The germline V gene encodes CDR1 SNHLY and CDR2 FYNNEI. The germline V and J ends were trimmed by 3 bases and 5 bases, with 6 bases remaining between them. The CDR3 reads CASSDRIDTQYF. CDR3 sequence (DNA): TGTGCCAGCAGTGACAGAATAGATACGCAGTATTTT.

The chain has TRBV5-1 and TRBJ2-3; D call uncertain. V was clipped by 1 base and J by 2 bases, with 5 bases between them. Germline CDR1 SGHRS, CDR2 YFSETQ. This CDR3 spans 13 amino acids. The CDR3, as DNA: TGCGCCAGCAGCTTGATGTACACAGATACGCAGTATTTT. It translates to CASSLMYTDTQYF.

The rearrangement uses TRBV7-3 and TRBJ2-3; 9 bases align to TRBD1. The CDR3 consists of 16 residues. V lost 5 bases, J lost 4 bases, and 10 bases stayed unmatched. The germline V gene encodes CDR1 SGHTA and CDR2 FQGTGA. The CDR3 DNA reads as TGTGCCAGCAGCCCGGCCGGGACAGGGTCGGCAGATACGCAGTATTTT. This gives the protein CASSPAGTGSADTQYF.

This clone has more than one count but fewer than ten. The chain combines TRBV2 with TRBJ2-4, with a tentative D call TRBD2 (5 bases). V shed 4 bases and J shed 1 base, with 8 bases lying between them. Looked up from germline, CDR1 is SNHLY and CDR2 is FYNNEI. The CDR3 is 14 residues long. DNA for the CDR3: TGTGCCAGCAGTGTCGAGGGTGCCAAAAACATTCAGTACTTC. Translating gives CASSVEGAKNIQYF.